This TCR beta chain emerged from a study of blood T cell repertoires in COVID-19. About the research overall: The samples span acute and convalescent COVID-19 from the United States, Italy and Spain. PBMCs, B-cell-depleted T cells, or T cells provided the cDNA or gDNA that made up the material.

Trimming took 0 bases from V and 3 from J, leaving 5 bases between them. Germline values: CDR1 MNHEY, CDR2 SVGAGI. The CDR3 totals 13 residues. In the original processing: By means of reference gene primer amplification, nucleated cell counts were estimated. Sequencing used immunoSEQ multiplex PCR; TCRdb keeps in-frame clones, though not all of them. V, J and clone size are taken as reported in that table, and D and trimming were inferred from the DNA itself. The table has tens of thousands of clones, about three quarters seen once. Material for sequencing was peripheral blood. The chain combines TRBV6-5 with TRBJ1-2; D is undetermined. The clonotype was recovered from a man between 70 and 80 years old with acute or convalescent COVID-19. The CDR3 DNA reads TGTGCCAGCAGTTACTCGGCTGACTATGGCTACACCTTC. This translates into CASSYSADYGYTF.